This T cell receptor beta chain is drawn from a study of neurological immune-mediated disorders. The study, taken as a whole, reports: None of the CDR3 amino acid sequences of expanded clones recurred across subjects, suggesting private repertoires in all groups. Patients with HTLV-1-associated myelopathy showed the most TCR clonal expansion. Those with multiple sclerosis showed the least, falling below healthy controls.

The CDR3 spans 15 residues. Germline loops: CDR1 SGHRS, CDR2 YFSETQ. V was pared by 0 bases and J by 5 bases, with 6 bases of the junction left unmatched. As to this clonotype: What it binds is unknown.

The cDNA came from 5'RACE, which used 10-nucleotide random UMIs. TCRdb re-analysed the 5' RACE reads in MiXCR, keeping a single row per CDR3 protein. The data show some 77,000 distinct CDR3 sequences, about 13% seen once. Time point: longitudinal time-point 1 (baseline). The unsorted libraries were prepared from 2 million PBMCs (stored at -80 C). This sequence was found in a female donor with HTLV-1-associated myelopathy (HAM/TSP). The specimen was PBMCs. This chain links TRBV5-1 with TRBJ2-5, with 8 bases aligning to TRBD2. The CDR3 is CASSLEGTRGETQYF. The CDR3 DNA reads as TGCGCCAGCAGCTTGGAGGGGACTAGGGGGGAGACCCAGTACTTC. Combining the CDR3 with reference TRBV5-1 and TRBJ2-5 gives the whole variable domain KAGVTQTPRYLIKTRGQQVTLSCSPISGHRSVSWYQQTPGQGLQFLFEYFSETQRNKGNFPGRFSGRQFSNSRSEMNVSTLELGDSALYLCASSLEGTRGETQYFGPGTRLLVL.